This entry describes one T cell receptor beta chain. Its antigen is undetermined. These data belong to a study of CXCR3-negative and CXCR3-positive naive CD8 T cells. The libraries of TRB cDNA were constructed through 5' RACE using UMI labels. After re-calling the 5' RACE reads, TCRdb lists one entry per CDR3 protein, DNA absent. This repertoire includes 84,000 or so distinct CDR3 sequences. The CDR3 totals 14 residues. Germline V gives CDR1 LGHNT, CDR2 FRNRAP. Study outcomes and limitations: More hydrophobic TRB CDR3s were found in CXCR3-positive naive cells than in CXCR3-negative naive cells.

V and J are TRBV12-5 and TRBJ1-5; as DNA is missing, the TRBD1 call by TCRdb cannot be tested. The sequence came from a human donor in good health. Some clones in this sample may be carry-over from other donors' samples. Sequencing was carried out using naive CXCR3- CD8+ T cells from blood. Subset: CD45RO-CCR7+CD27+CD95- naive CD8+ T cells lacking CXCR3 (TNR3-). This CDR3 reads CASGLTGGNQPQHF.